This T cell receptor beta chain originates from a study of beta chain features in type 1 diabetes listed by TCRdb under 2018. Some background on the complete study: Patients and healthy donors did not differ in mean age, gender distribution, total cell number or subset yield. A total of 100 million to 110 million sorted cells were examined across all samples, and a strong correlation was observed between cell number per subset and RNA yield. In the study, recently diagnosed type 1 diabetes patients and matched healthy donors were compared on the TCRB repertoires of their sorted circulating CD4+ T cell subsets. Regulatory and stem cell-like memory subsets were obtained from only 8 patients and about 8 healthy donors, while naive and central memory subsets were obtained from all 30 or so donors.

Results and caveats for the whole study, not just this receptor: Only small numbers of individuals were included in the HLA sub-analyses, which left unresolved whether HLA type had any influence on TCRB rearrangement. Naive, central memory and regulatory TCRB repertoires appeared to be more alike among patients than among healthy donors. A moderate but significant shortening of TCRB CDR3 length was observed in type 1 diabetes patients in all four CD4+ subsets. At VDJ recombination sites, patients with type 1 diabetes made fewer insertions and deleted more nucleotides, a pattern implying thymic rearrangement abnormalities. Because cDNA was sequenced instead of genomic DNA, activated cells with high expression could be over-represented, although the groups did not differ in activation or CD3 levels. PCR may preferentially amplify shorter templates, but because patient and control samples were amplified and corrected together, any resulting skew would affect both groups equally.

A few counts support this clone. The clone's antigen remains unknown. No qualities accompany the bases; no much larger clone lies one base away. The High Capacity cDNA Reverse Transcription Kit was used to reverse transcribe all of the isolated RNA, meaning that expressed TCRB transcripts were what got sequenced. Deep immunoSEQ sequencing was applied to naive, central memory and regulatory T cell samples, giving an average of roughly 3.3 million total reads per sample. After sorted cells were lysed in RLT buffer, RNA was extracted with DNase-treated RNeasy Micro or Mini kits, with the choice depending on cell number. Each cell subset was processed separately to prevent cross-contamination, with patient and healthy donor samples processed together. The immunoSEQ multiplex PCR was used to amplify TCRB sequences from cDNA, yielding 87-bp fragments that span the CDR3 region. Amplicons were sequenced on the Illumina HiSeq platform. The authors' analysis ran thus. Synthetic template baselines were used to correct PCR bias computationally, reads within Hamming distance 2 were collapsed, and singletons that could not be merged were discarded. Reads were aligned to IMGT to assign V, D and J genes, CDR3 length, and insertions or deletions at six rearrangement sites. Within each subset, clonotype counts were normalized to sorted cell number, after which true diversity and Gini coefficients were computed with the tcR R package. The overlap coefficient, calculated on TCRB nucleotide sequences, was used to measure repertoire sharing. Out-of-frame TCRB sequences from naive cells were analyzed as a proxy for the pre-selection repertoire. TCRdb's version of the immuneACCESS table is confined to in-frame rearrangements and falls short of the full clone set. An unresolved V gene accounts for under half of the shortfall where checked; the remainder is of unknown origin. That table supplies the V and J calls and clone size; D and trimming were determined from the DNA. This sample has about 660,000 clones in its table, and over 13% of those were observed once. Of the sample, roughly 0.04% falls within the top ten clones.

Each donor gave one peripheral blood draw, averaging roughly 120 mL, which was collected into heparinised tubes. A BD FACSAria II was used to sort naive, central memory, regulatory and stem cell-like memory CD4+ T cells with a panel that included CD45RO, CCR7, CD25, CD127, CD95 and CD27. Every sorted population had a purity above 98%. PBMCs were isolated right away by Lymphoprep density gradient centrifugation and were stained directly, without culture. So that batch effects would be minimized, each experiment stained and sorted samples in pairs, pairing one healthy donor with one patient. Germline trimming amounts to 1 base on V and 0 bases on J, with 6 as the count of junction bases outside the gene matches. Reading from cysteine to phenylalanine, the CDR3 counts 17 amino acids. Kept here is only the CDR3 DNA, which spans 51 bases and is read in frame from base 1. The germline V gene supplies CDR1 SGHRS and CDR2 YFSETQ.

The clonotype comes from a man younger than 30 with type 1 diabetes. This chain is built from TRBV5-1 and TRBJ1-5; 8 bases in the junction line up with TRBD1. The sample consisted of naive CD4+ T cells from blood. The cell subset or site label, as the study defines it: true naive CD4+ T cells. The CDR3 amino acid sequence is: CASSLTPGGSSNQPQHF. The DNA reads as follows: TGCGCCAGCAGCTTGACCCCAGGGGGCTCTAGCAATCAGCCCCAGCATTTT.